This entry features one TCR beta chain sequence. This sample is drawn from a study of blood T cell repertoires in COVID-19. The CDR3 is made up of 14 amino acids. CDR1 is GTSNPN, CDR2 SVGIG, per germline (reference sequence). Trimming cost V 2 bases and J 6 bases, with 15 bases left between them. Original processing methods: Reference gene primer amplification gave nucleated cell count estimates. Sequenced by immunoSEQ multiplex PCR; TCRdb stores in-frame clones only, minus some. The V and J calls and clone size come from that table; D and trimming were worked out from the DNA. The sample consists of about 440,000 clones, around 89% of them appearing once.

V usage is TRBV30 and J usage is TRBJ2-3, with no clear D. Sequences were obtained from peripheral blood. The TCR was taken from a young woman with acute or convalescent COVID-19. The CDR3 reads CAWSPTSYSDTQYF. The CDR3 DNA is TGTGCCTGGAGTCCAACCTCGTACAGCGATACGCAGTATTTT.